Below, 4 T cell receptor beta chains from the same sample are listed, as sequenced in a study of cytomegalovirus exposure and HLA in healthy donors. Both 60 Vbeta primers and 13 Jbeta primers went into the PCR. This table comes from immunoSEQ multiplex PCR, and its TCRdb copy is limited to in-frame clones, with some not included. The data show 120,000 or so clones, with roughly two thirds seen just once and 1.6% held by the top ten. Sequenced: PBMCs. These receptors were collected from a man aged 25 to 40 in good health and CMV-seropositive.

The CDR3: CASSQIQGVETQYF. Written as DNA, the CDR3 is TGCGCCAGCAGCCAAATACAGGGCGTAGAGACCCAGTACTTC. The rearrangement links TRBV4-1 to TRBJ2-5; perhaps TRBD1 as D (6 bases). The length of the CDR3 is 14 residues. Germline V CDR1 and CDR2: MGHRA, YSYEKL. The ends were cut back, 2 bases at V and 4 bases at J, with 11 bases in the middle.

This sequence joins TRBV9 and TRBJ1-1, with a tentative D call TRBD1 (5 bases). Germline-derived CDR1 and CDR2 are SGDLS and YYNGEE. The CDR3 totals 16 residues. V lost 5 bases and J lost 0, with 17 bases in between. The DNA of the CDR3 is TGTGCCAGCAGTGCAGGGACTCCTTACATGAACACTGAAGCTTTCTTT. Amino acid sequence: CASSAGTPYMNTEAFF.

This clone was recorded only once. This chain uses TRBV27 with TRBJ1-1; 8 bases map to TRBD1. Germline-derived CDR1 and CDR2 are MNHEY and SMNVEV (reference sequence). Germline trimming cut 6 bases from V and 1 base from J; bases unmatched to any gene: 4. This CDR3 region has 14 residues. CDR3 DNA sequence: TGTGCCAGCAGCGGGACAGGCGGGAACACTGAAGCTTTCTTT. Translation: CASSGTGGNTEAFF.

V is TRBV5-4 and J is TRBJ2-1; TRBD1 agrees at 7 bases. CDR1 is SGHNT, CDR2 YYREEE, per germline (reference sequence). Trimming at V came to 4 bases and at J to 6 bases, leaving 16 bases not matched to a gene. The CDR3 is 17 amino acids. Written as DNA, the CDR3 is TGTGCCAGCAGCCCGTCCTGGGCGACAGGGATAAGCAATGAGCAGTTCTTC. Protein product: CASSPSWATGISNEQFF.